This TCR beta chain was captured by sequencing in a study of blood T cells in healthy people across ages. General observations from the study: Among T cells, TCR beta diversity per million cells dropped roughly linearly as age rose.

Sample-barcoded 5' priming and a J-beta primer mix drove a second PCR of roughly 6 to 12 cycles. TCRdb passed the 5' RACE reads through MiXCR, listing each CDR3 protein once. The sample has over a million distinct CDR3 sequences, roughly 59% seen once; the top ten hold over 5.5%. Germline V gene data show CDR1 as SGHDT and CDR2 as YYEEEE. The CDR3 has 15 residues. In the case of this clonotype: Its specificity is not known.

Healthy Caucasian individuals from Russia aged about 6 to 90 were enrolled as donors. This chain connects TRBV5-6 to TRBJ2-1; D might be TRBD2 (6 bases). The end of the DNA aligns better with TRBJ2-7, so the J call may be wrong. The material sequenced was blood. The sequence was collected from a man between 18 and 29 years old in good health. This CDR3 reads CASSLGREAYNEQYF. The CDR3 DNA reads TGTGCCAGCAGCTTGGGGAGGGAGGCCTACAATGAGCAGTACTTC.